This T cell receptor beta chain was identified during a study of cytotoxic CD8 clonotypes in ibrutinib-treated CLL. In the study overall: Partial response occurred in approximately 24 patients and complete response in 2; at median approximately 70 months, approximately 14 remained remitted and 12 progressed.

Germline V gene data show CDR1 as MNHNY and CDR2 as SVGAGI (reference sequence). The CDR3 length is 14 residues. V was clipped by 6 bases and J by 3 bases; unmatched bases: 7. Study-level points and caveats: Public clonotypes were rare and shrank or held steady on treatment. Clonality was elevated at ibrutinib response and had returned toward baseline at progression. In comparison with age-matched healthy donors, baseline clonality was higher and tracked circulating CD8+ T-cell counts.

The method was immunoSEQ multiplex PCR; TCRdb's version includes in-frame clones alone and lacks a portion of them. Of about 50,000 clones in the sample, approximately 50% were seen once. Worth noting for this clone: Its antigen is as yet unknown.

The sequence came from a human donor with chronic lymphocytic leukemia. The starting material was PBMCs, obtained after 12 months of ibrutinib treatment. The rearrangement uses TRBV6-6 and TRBJ1-2, with 7 bases fitting TRBD1. CDR3 sequence reads: CASSTGVEDYGYTF. The CDR3 region has the DNA TGTGCCAGCAGCACAGGGGTGGAGGACTATGGCTACACCTTC.